This T cell receptor beta chain comes out of a study of shared clonotypes between healthy human individuals. Worth noting for this clone: Its antigen is unidentified.

Each PCR replicate from the sorted subsets contained about 200 ng DNA, which is tens of thousands of T cell genomes. TCRdb keeps only in-frame clones here, not all; method: immunoSEQ multiplex PCR. Of roughly 1.4 million clones listed, 97% to 99% are singletons. Study results and limitations: Larger richness was generally estimated for naive than memory subsets.

Germline V gene sequence: CDR1 SGHTA, CDR2 FQGNSA. Deletions cut 5 bases from V and 3 bases from J, with 16 bases between. There are 15 residues in the CDR3. The TCR originated in a young man in good health. The rearrangement joins TRBV7-2 to TRBJ1-2, with a tentative D call TRBD1 (5 bases). The sequencing sample was made of naive CD4+ T cells sorted from blood. Stated subset: CD45RA+ positively selected. CDR3 DNA sequence: TGTGCCAGCAGCCCCGCATCGGGGGTCGACTATGGCTACACCTTC. Its translation is CASSPASGVDYGYTF.